This TCR beta chain is from a study of T cell responses to AZD1222 COVID-19 vaccine. Points from the study as a whole: Regions 160-218 and 743-854 held dominance among vaccine-associated CD4 TCRs, which spanned spike. Variant regions that are unmutated are reportedly the target of nearly half of spike-specific TCRs. Recipients of AZD1222 seropositive at baseline numbered only five or six.

The CDR3 length is 13 residues. Germline CDR1 SSHAT, CDR2 FNYEAQ (reference sequence). V lost 5 bases, J lost 6 bases, and 11 bases lay in between. Details on this clone: The antigen remains undetermined.

TCRdb's copy holds only in-frame clones and misses some; the assay was immunoSEQ multiplex PCR. The repertoire table contains about 140,000 clones. The specimen was peripheral blood. This clonotype was sampled from an adult in good health. The chain is built from TRBV7-7 and TRBJ1-5; a weak D match, TRBD1 (6 bases). The CDR3 DNA is TGTGCCAGCAGCCCAGGGGCTGGTCAGCCCCAGCATTTT. Translated, it gives CASSPGAGQPQHF.